A selection of T cell receptor beta chains follows, all from one sample in a study of neoadjuvant anti-PD-1 for oral cavity cancer. The table came from immunoSEQ multiplex PCR; TCRdb's copy has only in-frame clones and leaves some out. The top ten clones hold 3% of a sample with roughly 6,600 clones, around 72% of them seen once. The material was PBMCs, obtained before nivolumab (anti-PD-1) treatment. The receptors shown here come from a person aged 35-79 years with oral cavity squamous cell carcinoma. The CDR3 runs from the conserved cysteine through the conserved F or W. Each record gives: D gene, J gene, clone size, V gene, CDR3 DNA, CDR3 protein. A D gene is named only where the DNA matches it firmly. Size tells how often a clone was seen (once, few, many) or the class of an expanded clone, and some rows leave it out.

d_gene: NA
j_gene: TRBJ1-5
abundance: NA
v_gene: TRBV6-5
CDR3nt: TGTGCCAGCAGTTACTCGGAAACGGGCAATCAGCCCCAGCATTTT
CDR3aa: CASSYSETGNQPQHF

d_gene: NA
j_gene: TRBJ1-1
abundance: NA
v_gene: TRBV10-2
CDR3nt: TGCGCCACTACAGGGCTCATGAACACTGAAGCTTTCTTT
CDR3aa: CATTGLMNTEAFF

d_gene: NA
j_gene: TRBJ1-5
abundance: NA
v_gene: TRBV7-9
CDR3nt: TGTGCCAGCAGCTTAGAAGGGGGAAGTCAGCCCCAGCATTTT
CDR3aa: CASSLEGGSQPQHF

d_gene: NA
j_gene: TRBJ2-3
abundance: NA
v_gene: TRBV5-4
CDR3nt: TGTGCCAGCAGCTTGGCTGGGTGGGCAAATACGCAGTATTTT
CDR3aa: CASSLAGWANTQYF

d_gene: NA
j_gene: TRBJ1-5
abundance: NA
v_gene: TRBV27
CDR3nt: TGTGCCAGCAGTTTACAGGGTCTAGTCAGCCAGCCCCAGCATTTT
CDR3aa: CASSLQGLVSQPQHF

d_gene: TRBD1
j_gene: TRBJ1-5
abundance: NA
v_gene: TRBV4-2
CDR3nt: TGTGCCAGCAGCCAGGGGACAGGGCCAGGCAATCAGCCCCAGCATTTT
CDR3aa: CASSQGTGPGNQPQHF

d_gene: NA
j_gene: TRBJ2-7
abundance: NA
v_gene: TRBV11-2
CDR3nt: TGTGCCAGCAGCCTCCCGACAGCACCCTACGAGCAGTACTTC
CDR3aa: CASSLPTAPYEQYF

d_gene: NA
j_gene: TRBJ1-5
abundance: NA
v_gene: TRBV15
CDR3nt: TGTGCCACCAGCTCGGGACGTACCCGACAGCCCCAGCATTTT
CDR3aa: CATSSGRTRQPQHF

d_gene: NA
j_gene: TRBJ1-4
abundance: once
v_gene: TRBV4-3
CDR3nt: TGCGCCAGCAGCCAAGATGTGGGGTCTAATGAAAAACTGTTTTTT
CDR3aa: CASSQDVGSNEKLFF

d_gene: NA
j_gene: TRBJ2-2
abundance: NA
v_gene: TRBV10-1
CDR3nt: TGCGCCAGCAGTGAGCTGATGAACACCGGGGAGCTGTTTTTT
CDR3aa: CASSELMNTGELFF

d_gene: NA
j_gene: TRBJ2-1
abundance: few
v_gene: TRBV4-1
CDR3nt: TGCGCCAGCAGCCAAGGACAGGTTAGCTCCTACAATGAGCAGTTCTTC
CDR3aa: CASSQGQVSSYNEQFF

d_gene: NA
j_gene: TRBJ1-2
abundance: NA
v_gene: TRBV10-3
CDR3nt: TGTGCCATCAGTGACCTGAACAGGGAAGACTATGGCTACACCTTC
CDR3aa: CAISDLNREDYGYTF

d_gene: TRBD1
j_gene: TRBJ1-4
abundance: NA
v_gene: TRBV5-1
CDR3nt: TGCGCCAGCAGCTTGGAAAGGGGGCGAGAAAAACTGTTTTTT
CDR3aa: CASSLERGREKLFF

d_gene: TRBD2
j_gene: TRBJ2-2
abundance: NA
v_gene: TRBV7-7
CDR3nt: TGTGCCAGCAGCCCCGGACTAGCGGGGGGAGAACCGAACACCGGGGAGCTGTTTTTT
CDR3aa: CASSPGLAGGEPNTGELFF

d_gene: TRBD1
j_gene: TRBJ2-7
abundance: NA
v_gene: TRBV19
CDR3nt: TGTGCCAGTAGTGTAGAGACAGGGACCTACGAGCAGTACTTC
CDR3aa: CASSVETGTYEQYF

d_gene: NA
j_gene: TRBJ2-2
abundance: NA
v_gene: TRBV19
CDR3nt: TGTGCCAGCGGAAAGTTTCCAACTAACACCGGGGAGCTGTTTTTT
CDR3aa: CASGKFPTNTGELFF

d_gene: TRBD1
j_gene: TRBJ2-7
abundance: NA
v_gene: TRBV5-4
CDR3nt: TGTGCCAGCAGCATACGACAGGGGAGTATATACGAGCAGTACTTC
CDR3aa: CASSIRQGSIYEQYF

d_gene: NA
j_gene: TRBJ1-2
abundance: NA
v_gene: TRBV6-6
CDR3nt: TGTGCCAGCAGTCAGGGGAGAGGCTATGGCTACACCTTC
CDR3aa: CASSQGRGYGYTF

d_gene: NA
j_gene: TRBJ1-3
abundance: NA
v_gene: TRBV5-1
CDR3nt: TGCGCCAGCAGCCCATTACAGACAACCTCTGGAAACACCATATATTTT
CDR3aa: CASSPLQTTSGNTIYF

d_gene: NA
j_gene: TRBJ2-5
abundance: NA
v_gene: TRBV6-5
CDR3nt: TGTGCCAGCACCCCACCCCTTAGCGGTGGGGAGACCCAGTACTTC
CDR3aa: CASTPPLSGGETQYF